This TCR beta chain was captured in a study of blood T cell repertoires in COVID-19. Trimming left V 2 bases short and J 6 bases short, with 11 bases between. CDR1 and CDR2 (germline): SQVTM, ANQGSEA. This CDR3 has 13 amino acids. Assay: immunoSEQ multiplex PCR; the TCRdb copy retains only in-frame clones and omits some. Among about 250,000 clones listed, about four fifths were seen once. The V gene is TRBV29-1, the J gene TRBJ1-5; weak D call: TRBD1 (6 bases). Sequencing was carried out using peripheral blood. The sequence came from a man aged 50 to 59 with active or convalescent COVID-19. CDR3 protein: CSVELGARQPQHF. The CDR3 DNA reads as TGCAGCGTTGAACTGGGGGCTCGTCAGCCCCAGCATTTT.